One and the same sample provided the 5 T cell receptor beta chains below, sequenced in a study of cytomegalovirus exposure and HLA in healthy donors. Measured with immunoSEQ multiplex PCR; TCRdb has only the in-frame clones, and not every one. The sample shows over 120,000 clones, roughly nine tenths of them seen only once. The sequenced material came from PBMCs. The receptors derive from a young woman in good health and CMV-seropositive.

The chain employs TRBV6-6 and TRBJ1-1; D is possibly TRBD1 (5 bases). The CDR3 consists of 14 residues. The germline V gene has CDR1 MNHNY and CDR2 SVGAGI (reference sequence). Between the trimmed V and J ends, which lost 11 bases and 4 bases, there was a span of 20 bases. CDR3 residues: CALGRDLKATEAFF. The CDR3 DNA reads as TGTGCCTTGGGCAGGGACTTGAAAGCCACTGAAGCTTTCTTT.

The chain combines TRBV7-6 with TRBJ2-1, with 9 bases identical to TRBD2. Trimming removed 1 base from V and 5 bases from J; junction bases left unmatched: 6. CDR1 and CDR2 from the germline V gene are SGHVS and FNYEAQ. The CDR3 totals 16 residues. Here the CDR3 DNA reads TGTGCCAGCAGCTTAGAGGCGGCGGGGGGGAACAATGAGCAGTTCTTC. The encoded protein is CASSLEAAGGNNEQFF.

The CDR3 coding sequence is TGTGCCAGCAGTTCTCGCGGGGCCCCCTACGAGCAGTACTTC. Its translation is CASSSRGAPYEQYF. The J gene is TRBJ2-7, the V gene TRBV28; perhaps TRBD2 as D (6 bases). Deletions cut 4 bases from V and 2 bases from J, with 12 bases between. The CDR3 has 14 residues. Germline CDR1 MDHEN, CDR2 SYDVKM.

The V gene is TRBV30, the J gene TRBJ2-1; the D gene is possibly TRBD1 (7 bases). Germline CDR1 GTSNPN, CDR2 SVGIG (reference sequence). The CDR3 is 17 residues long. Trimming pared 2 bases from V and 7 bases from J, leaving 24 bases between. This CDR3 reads CAWSRGVVGQGGNEQFF. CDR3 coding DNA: TGTGCCTGGAGTCGAGGAGTGGTGGGCCAGGGGGGAAATGAGCAGTTCTTC.

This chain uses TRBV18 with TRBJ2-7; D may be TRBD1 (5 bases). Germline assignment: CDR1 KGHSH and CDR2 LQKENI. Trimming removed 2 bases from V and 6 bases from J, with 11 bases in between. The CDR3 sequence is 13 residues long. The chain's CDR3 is CASSPNRLSEQYF. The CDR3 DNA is TGTGCCAGCTCACCAAACAGGTTGTCCGAGCAGTACTTC.